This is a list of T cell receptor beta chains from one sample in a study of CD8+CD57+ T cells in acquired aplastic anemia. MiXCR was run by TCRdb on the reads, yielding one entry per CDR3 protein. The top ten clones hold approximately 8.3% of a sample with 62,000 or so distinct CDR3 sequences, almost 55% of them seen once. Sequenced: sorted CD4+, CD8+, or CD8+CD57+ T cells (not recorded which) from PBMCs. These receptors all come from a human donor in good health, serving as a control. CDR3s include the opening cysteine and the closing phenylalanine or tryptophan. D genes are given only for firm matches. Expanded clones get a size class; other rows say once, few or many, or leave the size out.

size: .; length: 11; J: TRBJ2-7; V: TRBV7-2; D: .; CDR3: CASTSLYEQYF; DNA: TGTGCCAGCACTAGTCTCTACGAGCAGTACTTC
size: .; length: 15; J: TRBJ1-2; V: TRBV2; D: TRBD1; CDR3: CASSEFGTGTYGYTF; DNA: TGTGCCAGCAGTGAATTTGGGACAGGAACCTATGGCTACACCTTC
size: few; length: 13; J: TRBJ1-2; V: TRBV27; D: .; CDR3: CASSLKGHYGYTF; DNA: TGTGCCAGCAGTTTAAAGGGACACTATGGCTACACCTTC
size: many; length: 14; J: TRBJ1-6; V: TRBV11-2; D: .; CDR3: CASSRLTGYSPLHF; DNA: TGTGCCAGCAGCCGCCTTACAGGGTATTCACCCCTCCACTTT
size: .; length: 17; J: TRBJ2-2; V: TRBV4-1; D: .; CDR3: CASSQRLFRTNTGELFF; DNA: TGCGCCAGCAGCCAAAGATTGTTCAGAACGAACACCGGGGAGCTGTTTTTT
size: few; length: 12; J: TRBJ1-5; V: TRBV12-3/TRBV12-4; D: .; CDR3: CASVEAGQPQHF; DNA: TGTGCCAGTGTCGAGGCAGGTCAGCCCCAGCATTTT
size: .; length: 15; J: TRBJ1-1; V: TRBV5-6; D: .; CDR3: CASSFLGRENTEAFF; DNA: TGTGCCAGCAGCTTCTTAGGCAGGGAGAACACTGAAGCTTTCTTT
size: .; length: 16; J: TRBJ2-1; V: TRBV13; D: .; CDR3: CASGPGPHDSYNEQFF; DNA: TGTGCCAGCGGTCCAGGCCCTCACGACTCCTACAATGAGCAGTTCTTC
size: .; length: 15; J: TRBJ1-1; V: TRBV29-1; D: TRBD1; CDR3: CSVEGETGGRTEAFF; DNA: TGCAGCGTTGAAGGGGAGACAGGGGGTAGAACTGAAGCTTTCTTT
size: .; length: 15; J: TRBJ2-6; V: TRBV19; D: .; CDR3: CASSPRFSGANVLTF; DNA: TGTGCCAGTAGTCCCAGGTTCTCTGGGGCCAACGTCCTGACTTTC
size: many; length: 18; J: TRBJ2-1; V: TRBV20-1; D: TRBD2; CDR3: CSARDRHVSGGAGNEQFF; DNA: TGCAGTGCTAGAGATCGGCATGTAAGCGGGGGGGCCGGGAATGAGCAGTTCTTC
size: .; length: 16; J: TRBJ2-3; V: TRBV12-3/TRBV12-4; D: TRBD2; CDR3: CASSSGLAGYLDTQYF; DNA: TGTGCCAGCAGTTCGGGACTAGCGGGGTACTTAGATACGCAGTATTTT